This T cell receptor (beta chain) was found in a study of blood T cell repertoires in COVID-19. Study information: Collection of acute and convalescent COVID-19 samples took place in the United States, Italy and Spain. The analysed material was cDNA or gDNA that came from T cells, B-cell-depleted T cells, or PBMCs.

The V and J ends lost 4 bases and 3 bases respectively, with 11 bases between them. This CDR3 is built from 14 residues. Germline CDR1 KGHDR, CDR2 SFDVKD. Authors' data handling: Reference gene primer amplification gave estimated nucleated cell counts. Assay used: immunoSEQ multiplex PCR; TCRdb lists only in-frame clones, some missing. D and trimming were read from the DNA, whereas the V and J calls and clone size are those reported in that table. The sample yields about 140,000 clones, about four fifths seen once. Sequenced sample: peripheral blood. This receptor was obtained from a human donor in a cohort sampled during active COVID-19. The chain is built from TRBV24-1 and TRBJ1-2; tentatively, D is TRBD1 (6 bases). The CDR3 loop reads CATSETWTDYGYTF. The DNA for the CDR3 is TGTGCCACCAGTGAAACGTGGACAGACTATGGCTACACCTTC.